A selection of T cell receptor beta chains follows, all from one sample in a study of CD8+ T cells in alopecia areata. This table comes from immunoSEQ multiplex PCR, and its TCRdb copy is limited to in-frame clones, with some not included. The sample records about 76,000 clones, roughly 28% being singletons. The sequenced sample was CD8+ T cells sorted from blood, obtained at week 4, from a patient treated with tofacitinib. Receptors were obtained from a human donor with alopecia areata. Each CDR3 is given with its conserved first and last residue. The D gene is left open where the match is weak. A row's size may be missing; if present it is once, few, many or a size class.

clone size	V gene	J gene	D gene	CDR3 protein	CDR3 DNA
few	TRBV7-9	TRBJ2-5	-	CASSPFQRETQYF	TGCGCCAGCAGCCCTTTTCAGCGAGAGACCCAGTACTTC
few	TRBV19	TRBJ1-1	-	CASRPGPREAFF	TGTGCCAGTAGACCGGGACCCCGGGAAGCTTTCTTT
few	TRBV29-1	TRBJ2-1	-	CSVAGPTYNEQFF	TGCAGCGTTGCTGGGCCCACCTACAATGAGCAGTTCTTC
few	TRBV9	TRBJ2-2	-	CASSGSHDGGELFF	TGTGCCAGCAGCGGCTCTCACGACGGCGGGGAGCTGTTTTTT
few	TRBV28	TRBJ1-2	TRBD1	CASSGRTGLRSYTF	TGTGCCAGCAGTGGAAGGACAGGGCTGCGGAGCTACACCTTC
few	TRBV29-1	TRBJ2-1	-	CSVERPRDYNEQFF	TGCAGCGTCGAACGACCACGCGACTACAATGAGCAGTTCTTC
-	TRBV30	TRBJ1-1	-	CAWSGGEAFF	TGTGCCTGGTCGGGAGGTGAAGCTTTCTTT
few	TRBV6-5	TRBJ2-1	-	CASSYKGYFEQFF	TGTGCCAGCAGTTACAAAGGTTACTTTGAGCAGTTCTTC
-	TRBV7-2	TRBJ2-1	TRBD2	CASSVLAGAVNEQFF	TGTGCCAGCAGCGTTCTAGCGGGAGCGGTCAATGAGCAGTTCTTC
-	TRBV23-1	TRBJ2-7	TRBD1	CASSQWGQGSSYEQYF	TGCGCCAGCAGTCAATGGGGACAGGGTTCGTCCTACGAGCAGTACTTC
few	TRBV9	TRBJ2-7	TRBD2	CASSSSGAAGEQYF	TGTGCCAGCAGCTCGAGCGGGGCCGCGGGTGAGCAGTACTTC
few	TRBV5-1	TRBJ2-7	TRBD1	CASSYNRGYEQYF	TGCGCCAGCAGCTATAACAGGGGGTACGAGCAGTACTTC
few	TRBV18	TRBJ1-4	-	CASSPLQGSDEKLFF	TGTGCCAGCTCACCACTACAGGGAAGCGATGAAAAACTGTTTTTT
-	TRBV4-1	TRBJ2-1	-	CASSQGQGRGNEQFF	TGCGCCAGCAGCCAAGGGCAGGGAAGGGGCAATGAGCAGTTCTTC
-	TRBV6-5	TRBJ2-4	-	CASKAPLAKNIQYF	TGTGCCAGCAAAGCGCCTCTAGCCAAAAACATTCAGTACTTC
-	TRBV30	TRBJ2-7	TRBD2	CAWSPGGYEQYF	TGTGCCTGGAGTCCCGGGGGGTACGAGCAGTACTTC
-	TRBV4-1	TRBJ2-2	TRBD2	CASSRTSGSSVGELFF	TGCGCCAGCAGCCGAACTAGCGGGAGTTCGGTCGGGGAGCTGTTTTTT
many	TRBV7-9	TRBJ2-1	TRBD2	CASSQLAGVIDEQFF	TGTGCCAGCAGCCAACTAGCGGGAGTTATCGATGAGCAGTTCTTC
few	TRBV7-9	TRBJ1-1	-	CASSHGQLNTEAFF	TGTGCCAGCAGCCACGGACAGTTGAACACTGAAGCTTTCTTT
-	TRBV30	TRBJ2-2	-	CAWRKGTTNTGELFF	TGTGCCTGGAGGAAGGGGACAACGAACACCGGGGAGCTGTTTTTT
few	TRBV19	TRBJ2-1	TRBD2	CASSIAGGSQNEQFF	TGTGCCAGTAGTATAGCGGGAGGCTCGCAAAATGAGCAGTTCTTC
-	TRBV7-3	TRBJ2-7	TRBD1	CASSPGGSSYEQYF	TGTGCCAGCAGCCCAGGGGGCTCCTCCTACGAGCAGTACTTC
-	TRBV5-1	TRBJ1-1	-	CASSLSGATEAFF	TGCGCCAGCAGCTTGTCAGGGGCCACTGAAGCTTTCTTT
many	TRBV4-3	TRBJ1-4	-	CASSPQDRNREKLFF	TGCGCCAGCAGCCCCCAAGACCGGAACCGAGAAAAACTGTTTTTT
few	TRBV30	TRBJ2-2	-	CAYDERFRRRANTGELFF	TGTGCCTACGACGAGCGGTTTAGACGGCGCGCGAACACCGGGGAGCTGTTTTTT
-	TRBV29-1	TRBJ2-7	-	CSVDRGDSYEQYF	TGCAGCGTTGACAGGGGGGATTCCTACGAGCAGTACTTC
-	TRBV18	TRBJ2-5	-	CASSPGPRLALQETQYF	TGTGCCAGCTCACCGGGTCCGCGGCTAGCCTTACAAGAGACCCAGTACTTC
-	TRBV9	TRBJ1-1	-	CASSAQTGLNTEAFF	TGTGCCAGCAGCGCCCAGACAGGTTTGAACACTGAAGCTTTCTTT
-	TRBV6-1	TRBJ1-4	TRBD1	CASSGEWDRNEKLFF	TGTGCCAGCAGTGGTGAATGGGACAGAAATGAAAAACTGTTTTTT
many	TRBV4-1	TRBJ2-1	-	CASSHRQGGQFF	TGCGCCAGCAGCCATCGTCAAGGAGGGCAGTTCTTC
-	TRBV19	TRBJ2-7	TRBD1	CASSSRQGTEYEQYF	TGTGCCAGTAGTTCGCGACAGGGGACGGAATACGAGCAGTACTTC
few	TRBV2	TRBJ2-7	TRBD2	CASSDGDYPYEQYF	TGTGCCAGCAGTGATGGGGACTACCCCTACGAGCAGTACTTC
few	TRBV29-1	TRBJ2-1	-	CSVGGPALEQFF	TGCAGCGTTGGGGGACCCGCCCTGGAGCAGTTCTTC
few	TRBV27	TRBJ2-7	-	CASSWGRLGGREQYF	TGTGCCAGCAGTTGGGGCCGGCTGGGGGGCCGCGAGCAGTACTTC
-	TRBV6-6	TRBJ1-4	-	CASSIRGHDEKLFF	TGTGCCAGCAGCATTCGGGGGCATGATGAAAAACTGTTTTTT
few	TRBV7-9	TRBJ2-7	-	CASSLAPQGTYEQYF	TGTGCCAGCAGCCTCGCCCCACAGGGCACCTACGAGCAGTACTTC
-	TRBV29-1	TRBJ2-6	-	CSARGDTSSGANVLTF	TGCAGCGCTCGGGGGGACACGAGCTCTGGGGCCAACGTCCTGACTTTC
-	TRBV6-6	TRBJ2-1	TRBD2	CASSYSGSYNEQFF	TGTGCCAGCAGTTATAGCGGGTCTTACAATGAGCAGTTCTTC
-	TRBV9	TRBJ2-7	TRBD2	CASSVAGAPGEQYF	TGTGCCAGCAGCGTGGCGGGAGCCCCAGGGGAGCAGTACTTC
-	TRBV29-1	TRBJ1-2	-	CSVLFRESYGYTF	TGCAGCGTTCTATTCCGAGAGAGCTATGGCTACACCTTC
-	TRBV30	TRBJ2-2	TRBD2	CAWRTSGTPGTGELFF	TGTGCCTGGCGGACTAGCGGGACCCCGGGCACCGGGGAGCTGTTTTTT
-	TRBV29-1	TRBJ1-1	-	CSVPAGPEAFF	TGCAGCGTCCCCGCAGGCCCAGAAGCTTTCTTT
-	TRBV29-1	TRBJ1-2	-	CSVEIGEGVSYGYTF	TGCAGCGTTGAAATCGGAGAGGGTGTTAGCTATGGCTACACCTTC
once	TRBV19	TRBJ2-4	-	CASSIMGPKNIQYF	TGTGCCAGTAGTATAATGGGACCCAAAAACATTCAGTACTTC
-	TRBV28	TRBJ2-3	TRBD2	CASSFRGLARDTDTQYF	TGTGCCAGCAGTTTCCGAGGACTAGCGAGAGACACAGATACGCAGTATTTT
-	TRBV2	TRBJ1-1	-	CASHRSFNTEAFF	TGTGCCAGCCATAGATCCTTTAACACTGAAGCTTTCTTT
few	TRBV28	TRBJ2-3	-	CASSPQSSVRTQYF	TGTGCCAGCAGTCCCCAATCGTCGGTTCGGACGCAGTATTTT
-	TRBV29-1	TRBJ2-7	-	CSVEDRDTFYEQYF	TGCAGCGTTGAAGATCGGGACACCTTCTACGAGCAGTACTTC
-	TRBV7-9	TRBJ1-2	-	CASSVPAGDYTF	TGTGCCAGCAGCGTTCCCGCGGGTGACTACACCTTC
-	TRBV7-8	TRBJ2-1	-	CASSTGPPNEQFF	TGTGCCAGCAGCACGGGACCGCCCAATGAGCAGTTCTTC
-	TRBV29-1	TRBJ2-5	-	CSVEERGLRETQYF	TGCAGCGTTGAGGAGAGGGGCCTCCGGGAGACCCAGTACTTC
-	TRBV30	TRBJ2-2	-	CAWSPGVGTGELFF	TGTGCCTGGAGCCCCGGGGTAGGCACCGGGGAGCTGTTTTTT
-	TRBV28	TRBJ2-1	-	CATDPANEQFF	TGTGCCACTGATCCGGCCAATGAGCAGTTCTTC
-	TRBV11-2	TRBJ1-5	-	CASSHTSEPQHF	TGTGCCAGCAGCCATACCAGTGAGCCCCAGCATTTT
once	TRBV4-1	TRBJ2-1	TRBD2	CASSPSSGRSSYNEQFF	TGCGCCAGCAGCCCCTCTAGCGGGAGAAGCTCCTACAATGAGCAGTTCTTC
-	TRBV15	TRBJ2-7	TRBD1	CATSRAGTGDEQYF	TGTGCCACCAGCAGGGCCGGGACAGGGGACGAGCAGTACTTC
-	TRBV7-2	TRBJ2-1	-	CASSLVRPGGEQFF	TGTGCCAGCAGCTTAGTCCGCCCCGGTGGTGAGCAGTTCTTC